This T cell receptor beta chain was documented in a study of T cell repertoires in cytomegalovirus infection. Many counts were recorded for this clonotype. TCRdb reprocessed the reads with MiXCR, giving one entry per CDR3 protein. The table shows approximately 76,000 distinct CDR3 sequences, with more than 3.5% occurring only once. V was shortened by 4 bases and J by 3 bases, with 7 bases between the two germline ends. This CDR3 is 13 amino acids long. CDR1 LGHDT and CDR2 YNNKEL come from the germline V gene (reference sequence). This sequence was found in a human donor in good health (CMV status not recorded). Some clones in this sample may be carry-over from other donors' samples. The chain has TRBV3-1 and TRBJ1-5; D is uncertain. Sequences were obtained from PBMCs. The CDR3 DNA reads TGTGCCAGCAGCCCGACACACAATCAGCCCCAGCATTTT. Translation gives CASSPTHNQPQHF.